The 13 T cell receptor beta chains given below trace back to one sample, sequenced in a study of blood T cell repertoires in COVID-19. The protocol was immunoSEQ multiplex PCR, while the TCRdb copy is restricted to in-frame clones and leaves out a portion. The sample yields around 150,000 clones, almost 85% seen once. What was sequenced was PBMCs or T cells enriched from blood (not recorded which). The receptors shown here come from a woman aged 50 to 60 with acute COVID-19.

About this clone itself: The junction shows a germline mismatch at one end, possibly a read error. The chain links TRBV7-3 to TRBJ2-4; 8 bases fit TRBD2. Germline V gene sequence: CDR1 SGHTA, CDR2 FQGTGA. The CDR3 has 14 residues. The CDR3 spells CASSSSHQAGVPHF. The CDR3 DNA reads TGTGCCAGCAGCTCCAGTCACCAAGCGGGAGTCCCCCACTTC.

The chain couples TRBV2 to TRBJ1-4; D call uncertain. Trimming cost V 5 bases and J 8 bases, with 12 bases left between them. Germline lookup yields CDR1 SNHLY and CDR2 FYNNEI. This CDR3 comprises 13 residues. CDR3 amino acids: CASSPFLEEKLFF. CDR3 coding DNA: TGTGCCAGCAGTCCCTTTTTAGAGGAAAAACTGTTTTTT. Full variable domain (outside the CDR3, taken from reference TRBV2 and TRBJ1-4): EPEVTQTPSHQVTQMGQEVILRCVPISNHLYFYWYRQILGQKVEFLVSFYNNEISEKSEIFDDQFSVERPDGSNFTLKIRSTKLEDSAMYFCASSPFLEEKLFFGSGTQLSVL.

This chain joins TRBV3-1 (or the pseudogene TRBV3-2) and TRBJ1-1, with 10 bases fitting TRBD1. This CDR3 has 13 residues. Germline trimming cut 5 bases from V and 11 bases from J; bases unmatched to any gene: 8. Per germline, CDR1 LGHDT and CDR2 YNNKEL (reference sequence). CDR3 loop: CASSSDRGRLAFF. The CDR3, as DNA: TGTGCCAGCAGCTCCGACAGGGGGCGGTTGGCTTTCTTT.

The sample holds a few counts of this clone. The chain uses TRBV5-4 and TRBJ2-7; 7 bases align to TRBD2. CDR1 SGHNT and CDR2 YYREEE come from the germline V gene (reference sequence). V was pared by 9 bases and J by 5 bases, with 11 bases of the junction left unmatched. CDR3 length: 13 residues. The CDR3 sequence: CATGSGTRNEQYF. The CDR3, as DNA: TGTGCCACCGGCAGCGGGACCCGAAACGAGCAGTACTTC. Full variable domain (missing parts from reference TRBV5-4 and TRBJ2-7): ETGVTQSPTHLIKTRGQQVTLRCSSQSGHNTVSWYQQALGQGPQFIFQYYREEENGRGNFPPRFSGLQFPNYSSELNVNALELDDSALYLCATGSGTRNEQYFGPGTRLTVT.

The rearrangement links TRBV6-1 to TRBJ2-1; tentative D call: TRBD2 (5 bases). Germline CDR1 MNHNS, CDR2 SASEGT. The V end lost 2 bases, the J end lost 10 bases, and 21 bases lay between the germline ends. The CDR3 is 16 amino acids. The CDR3 loop is CASSEPSGPGRREQFF. Here the CDR3 DNA reads TGTGCCAGCAGTGAACCCAGTGGACCTGGACGGAGGGAGCAGTTCTTC.

The chain joins TRBV5-8 to TRBJ1-2; D is possibly TRBD1 (5 bases). The CDR3 contains 11 residues. Germline CDR1 SGHTS, CDR2 YDEGEE. V lost 1 base, J lost 14 bases, and 12 bases lay in between. CDR3 sequence (DNA): TGTGCCAGCAGCTTGTGGGGGGACTGTACCTTC. Translating it yields CASSLWGDCTF.

CDR3 in amino acids: CASSLVSGAEKLFF. The CDR3 DNA sequence: TGTGCCAGCAGCTTAGTGTCAGGGGCCGAAAAACTGTTTTTT. The V and J genes are TRBV11-2 and TRBJ1-4, with D possibly TRBD1 on 6 matching bases. Trimming took off 1 base at V and 8 bases at J, with 11 bases between the two ends. The CDR3 length is 14 residues. Germline CDR1 is SGHAT and CDR2 is FQNNGV.

The gene calls are TRBV19 and TRBJ1-1; TRBD1 aligns across 7 bases. V gave up 3 bases and J gave up 2 bases; unmatched junction bases: 3. Germline CDR1 LNHDA, CDR2 SQIVND (reference sequence). The CDR3 runs 14 residues. The CDR3 DNA follows: TGTGCCAGTAGTATTCGGACAGGCAACACTGAAGCTTTCTTT. Protein: CASSIRTGNTEAFF.

This chain connects TRBV10-3 to TRBJ2-7; TRBD2 matches at 8 bases. This CDR3 has 15 residues. Germline V gives CDR1 ENHRY, CDR2 SYGVKD. V lost 8 bases and J lost 6; bases outside the gene matches: 15. CDR3 loop: CAIRRGSGDLTEQYF. The CDR3, as DNA: TGTGCCATCCGGCGGGGTAGCGGGGACCTTACCGAGCAGTACTTC.

This chain connects TRBV5-6 to TRBJ2-7, with a tentative D call TRBD1 (5 bases). The CDR3 loop spans 16 amino acids. CDR1 and CDR2 (germline): SGHDT, YYEEEE. With 4 bases removed from V and 2 bases from J, the gap between germline ends came to 19 bases. The CDR3 reads CASSVGPRGAPYEQYF. CDR3 DNA: TGTGCCAGCAGCGTTGGTCCCCGTGGGGCACCCTACGAGCAGTACTTC.

This clone appeared once. The chain is built from TRBV30 and TRBJ1-3, with 8 bases lining up with TRBD1. CDR1 GTSNPN and CDR2 SVGIG come from the germline V gene (reference sequence). The V segment lost 8 bases and the J segment 2 bases; nucleotides outside the gene matches: 5. There are 13 residues in the CDR3. The CDR3 reads CAGKQGAGNTIYF. The CDR3 bases are TGTGCCGGCAAACAGGGGGCTGGAAACACCATATATTTT.

V gene TRBV4-1 combines with J gene TRBJ2-3; the match to TRBD1 covers 7 bases. V was pared by 1 base and J by 1 base, with 14 bases of the junction left unmatched. This CDR3 is 19 amino acids long. Germline CDR1 reads MGHRA; CDR2 reads YSYEKL. The CDR3, as DNA: TGCGCCAGCAGCCAAGGTCCCTATAGGACAGGACCGGGCACAGATACGCAGTATTTT. Its translation is CASSQGPYRTGPGTDTQYF.

The V call is TRBV9, the J call TRBJ2-1; TRBD2 matches 8 bases. Unmatched junction bases numbered 15, after V lost 3 bases and J lost 1 base. The CDR3 is 19 amino acids. Germline loops: CDR1 SGDLS, CDR2 YYNGEE. The CDR3 region has the DNA TGTGCCAGCAGCGCCCCACTAGCGGACCCGGGAAGTTCCTACAATGAGCAGTTCTTC. Translating it yields CASSAPLADPGSSYNEQFF.